Listed here are 10 T cell receptor beta chains from one sample, sequenced in a study of blood T cell repertoires in COVID-19. Produced via immunoSEQ multiplex PCR; TCRdb's table is partial and in-frame only. The sample lists 91,000 or so clones, around 80% occurring once. The sequenced material came from peripheral blood. The receptors stem from a man aged 50-59 years with active or convalescent COVID-19.

V and J are TRBV3-1 (or the pseudogene TRBV3-2) and TRBJ1-2; 7 bases map to TRBD1. Germline trimming cut 4 bases from V and 8 bases from J; bases unmatched to any gene: 16. The CDR3 has 16 residues. The V gene's germline CDR1 is LGHDT and CDR2 YNNKEL (reference sequence). The CDR3 DNA sequence: TGTGCCAGCAGCCCTGACAGGGTAGGGGGACTTTCGGGCTACACCTTC. The encoded protein is CASSPDRVGGLSGYTF.

The V call is TRBV5-1, the J call TRBJ2-3; 9 nucleotides align to TRBD2. After removal of 7 bases from V and 0 bases from J, the junction contained 3 bases not matched to a gene. CDR3 length: 14 residues. From germline, CDR1 is SGHRS and CDR2 YFSETQ. As DNA, the CDR3 is TGCGCCAGCGGGCTAGCGGGAAGCACAGATACGCAGTATTTT. Translation: CASGLAGSTDTQYF. The full variable domain, in which reference TRBV5-1 and TRBJ2-3 provide the parts outside the CDR3, is KAGVTQTPRYLIKTRGQQVTLSCSPISGHRSVSWYQQTPGQGLQFLFEYFSETQRNKGNFPGRFSGRQFSNSRSEMNVSTLELGDSALYLCASGLAGSTDTQYFGPGTRLTVL.

This chain links TRBV18 with TRBJ1-5; D possibly corresponds to TRBD1 (5 bases). V lost 5 bases and J lost 0, with 8 bases in between. The CDR3 extends over 14 amino acids. Germline V lookup: CDR1 KGHSH, CDR2 LQKENI. In DNA form, the CDR3 reads TGTGCCAGCTCAGGGGCAGTTAGCAATCAGCCCCAGCATTTT. Translation: CASSGAVSNQPQHF.

CDR3 in DNA: TGCAGTGCTAGTGGGGACAGCCCTCTCTATGGCTACACCTTC. It encodes CSASGDSPLYGYTF. The chain uses TRBV20-1 and TRBJ1-2, with 7 bases lining up with TRBD1. The V gene's germline CDR1 is DFQATT and CDR2 SNEGSKA (reference sequence). The CDR3 has 14 residues. V trimming: 3 bases; J trimming: 4 bases; junction bases outside the gene matches: 8.

The chain carries TRBV10-3 and TRBJ2-1; TRBD2 agrees at 12 bases. This CDR3 contains 16 residues. J lost 4 bases, V lost 7 bases, and 8 bases had no gene match. Per germline, CDR1 ENHRY and CDR2 SYGVKD. The CDR3 DNA sequence: TGTGCCATCAAAAAGACCGGGACTAGCGGGTACAATGAGCAGTTCTTC. Amino acids: CAIKKTGTSGYNEQFF.

This clone was found once. This chain links TRBV5-4 with TRBJ1-2; 8 bases fit TRBD1. The germline gives CDR1 SGHNT, CDR2 YYREEE (reference sequence). CDR3 size: 15 residues. Trimming removed 6 bases from V and 6 bases from J; junction bases left unmatched: 13. Written as DNA, the CDR3 is TGTGCCAGCACCCCCGGACAGGGTGTTATCCATGGCTACACCTTC. It yields the protein CASTPGQGVIHGYTF.

This clone showed up just once. The V and J genes are TRBV12-3 or TRBV12-4 and TRBJ2-3, with D uncertain. V lost 5 bases and J 7 bases, leaving 7 bases between the germline ends. The CDR3 loop spans 11 amino acids. CDR3 loop: CASSTSHTQYF. DNA for the CDR3: TGTGCCAGCAGTACTTCTCATACGCAGTATTTT.

The V and J genes are TRBV3-1 (or the pseudogene TRBV3-2) and TRBJ2-1; TRBD2 might be the D (7 bases). The germline CDR1 and CDR2 sequences are LGHDT and YNNKEL (reference sequence). The ends were cut back, 1 base at V and 5 bases at J, with 12 bases in the middle. The CDR3 is made up of 15 amino acids. Here the CDR3 reads CASSQGAGADNEQFF. Here the CDR3 DNA reads TGTGCCAGCAGCCAAGGGGCGGGGGCGGACAATGAGCAGTTCTTC.

V usage is TRBV29-1 and J usage is TRBJ2-3; D gene uncertain. Germline V gene lookup returns CDR1 SQVTM and CDR2 ANQGSEA. The CDR3 loop spans 14 amino acids. Deletions cut 6 bases from V and 1 base from J, with 14 bases between. CDR3 sequence: CSVVPSGGTDTQYF. CDR3 DNA: TGCAGCGTAGTCCCTTCCGGTGGCACAGATACGCAGTATTTT.

V gene TRBV10-3 combines with J gene TRBJ2-6, with TRBD2 as a possible D gene (6 bases). Trimming took off 10 bases at V and 0 bases at J, with 7 bases between the two ends. The CDR3 loop spans 13 amino acids. CDR1 is ENHRY and CDR2 is SYGVKD in the germline V gene. As DNA, the CDR3 is TGTGCCACCGGGAGCTCTGGGGCCAACGTCCTGACTTTC. This codes for CATGSSGANVLTF.